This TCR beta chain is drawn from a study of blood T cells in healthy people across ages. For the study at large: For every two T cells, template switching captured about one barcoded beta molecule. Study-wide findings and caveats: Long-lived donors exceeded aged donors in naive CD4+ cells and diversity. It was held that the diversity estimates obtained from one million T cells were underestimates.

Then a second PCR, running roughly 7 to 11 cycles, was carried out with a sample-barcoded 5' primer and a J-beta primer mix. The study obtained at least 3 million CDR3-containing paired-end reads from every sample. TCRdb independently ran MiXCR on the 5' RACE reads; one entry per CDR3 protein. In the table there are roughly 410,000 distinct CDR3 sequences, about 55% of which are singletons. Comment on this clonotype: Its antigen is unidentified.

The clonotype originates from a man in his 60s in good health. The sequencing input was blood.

This chain's CDR3 is CASSFRTSGTYEQYF. The CDR3 coding sequence is TGTGCCAGCAGCTTCCGGACTAGCGGAACCTACGAGCAGTACTTC. The rearrangement links TRBV7-2 to TRBJ2-7; the match to TRBD2 covers 10 bases. The CDR3 loop spans 15 amino acids. Germline V gene data show CDR1 as SGHTA and CDR2 as FQGNSA. V dropped 3 bases and J dropped 2; count of bases not matched to a gene: 4.